The sequence of this TCR beta chain was determined in a study of T cells in pancreatic ductal adenocarcinoma. Overall study findings and caveats: Tumor-versus-blood clonality comparisons may be biased toward lower tumor diversity. No significant tumor-blood clonality difference; means were about 0.1 and 0.07. Blood had more productive templates and about 7.9-fold more unique clonotypes than tumor. The resected pancreatic cancer cohort was biased toward the minority with early-stage disease.

Selected pancreatic ductal adenocarcinoma patients had undergone surgery without neoadjuvant therapy. The table lists this clone with a count of one. What it binds is unknown. V was clipped by 8 bases and J by 6 bases, with 14 bases between them. Germline CDR1 and CDR2: LNHDA and SQIVND (reference sequence). The CDR3 length is 13 residues. Sequenced by immunoSEQ multiplex PCR; TCRdb stores in-frame clones only, minus some. The sample carries about 98,000 clones, roughly 95% recorded once. Sequencing was done on a sample of PBMCs. The sequence was obtained from a human donor with pancreatic ductal adenocarcinoma. V is TRBV19 and J is TRBJ2-1; TRBD2 might be the D (6 bases). The DNA of the CDR3 is TGTGCCAGTTCCGGGACTTCGGCCAATGAGCAGTTCTTC. The encoded protein is CASSGTSANEQFF.